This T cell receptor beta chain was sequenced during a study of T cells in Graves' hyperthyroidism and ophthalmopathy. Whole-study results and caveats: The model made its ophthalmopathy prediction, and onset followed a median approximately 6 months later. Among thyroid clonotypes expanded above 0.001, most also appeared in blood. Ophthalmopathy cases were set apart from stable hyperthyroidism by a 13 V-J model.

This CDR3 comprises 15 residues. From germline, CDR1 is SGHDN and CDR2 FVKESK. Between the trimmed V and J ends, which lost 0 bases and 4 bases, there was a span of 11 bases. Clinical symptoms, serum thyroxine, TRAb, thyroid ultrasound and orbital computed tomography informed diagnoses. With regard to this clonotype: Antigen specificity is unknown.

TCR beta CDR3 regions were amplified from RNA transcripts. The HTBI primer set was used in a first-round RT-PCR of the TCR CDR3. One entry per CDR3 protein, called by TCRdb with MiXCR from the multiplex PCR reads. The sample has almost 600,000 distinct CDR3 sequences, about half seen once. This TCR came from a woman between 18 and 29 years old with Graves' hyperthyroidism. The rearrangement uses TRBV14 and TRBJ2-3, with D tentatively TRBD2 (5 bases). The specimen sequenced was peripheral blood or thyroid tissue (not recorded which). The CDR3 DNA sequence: TGTGCCAGCAGCCAAGAGGCGGCTAGCTCAGATACGCAGTATTTT. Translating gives CASSQEAASSDTQYF.